These 18 T cell receptor beta chains were all obtained from the same sample, sequenced in a study of chemoradiotherapy in HPV16-positive cancers (dated by TCRdb to the early 2020s). Receptor libraries were prepared by the immunoSEQ multiplex PCR assay. The table was pulled from immuneACCESS by TCRdb, which kept in-frame rearrangements only. Such tables lose some clones; where checked, under half of the loss comes from unresolved V genes, and the rest has no known cause. The sample profile shows some 8,300 clones; around 80% of them were found once. Around 40% of the sample is held by the ten biggest clonotypes. The input for sequencing was tumor tissue, taken from a patient who underwent chemoradiotherapy. The receptors here all came from a human donor with HPV-associated anogenital cancer.

The V call is TRBV30, the J call TRBJ2-1, with 14 positions matching TRBD2. The germline CDR1 and CDR2 sequences are GTSNPN and SVGIG (reference sequence). There are 17 residues in the CDR3. The V segment lost 2 bases and the J segment 5 bases; nucleotides outside the gene matches: 8. The CDR3 DNA is TGTGCCTGGAGTCGGAGGACTAGCGGGAGGATCGACAATGAGCAGTTCTTC. It translates to CAWSRRTSGRIDNEQFF.

The chain carries TRBV18 and TRBJ2-7; D remains unclear. CDR3 size: 13 residues. Germline CDR1 reads KGHSH; CDR2 reads LQKENI. Trimming pared 3 bases from V and 6 bases from J, leaving 12 bases between. The CDR3 nucleotides read TGTGCCAGCTCACCTGACTCCCTCCTCGAGCAGTACTTC. This codes for CASSPDSLLEQYF.

CDR3 region: CASSQGPGKETQYF. Here the CDR3 DNA reads TGCGCCAGCAGCCAAGGCCCAGGGAAAGAGACCCAGTACTTC. This sequence joins TRBV4-3 and TRBJ2-5, with a tentative D call TRBD1 (5 bases). Germline V gene sequence: CDR1 LGHNA, CDR2 YSLEER. The V end lost 1 base, the J end lost 3 bases, and 9 bases lay between the germline ends. The CDR3 sequence is 14 residues long.

The CDR3 nucleotides read TGTGCCAGCAGCTTAACCCAGGAGGGAAGGACTGAAGCTTTCTTT. Residues: CASSLTQEGRTEAFF. The chain combines TRBV13 with TRBJ1-1; D unclear. V was trimmed by 2 bases and J by 5 bases, leaving 15 bases between them. This CDR3 has 15 amino acids. The germline CDR1 and CDR2 sequences are PRHDT and FYEKMQ (reference sequence).

The DNA for the CDR3 is TGCGCCAGCAGCTTGGAACCAAATCGTCTTTACAGGGGTAGTGGAGGCTACACCTTC. Amino acids: CASSLEPNRLYRGSGGYTF. V gene TRBV5-1 combines with J gene TRBJ1-2, with 7 bases identical to TRBD1. This CDR3 has 19 residues. The germline V gene has CDR1 SGHRS and CDR2 YFSETQ. The V segment lost 0 bases and the J segment 8 bases; nucleotides outside the gene matches: 22. Supplemented by reference TRBV5-1 and TRBJ1-2, the full variable domain reads KAGVTQTPRYLIKTRGQQVTLSCSPISGHRSVSWYQQTPGQGLQFLFEYFSETQRNKGNFPGRFSGRQFSNSRSEMNVSTLELGDSALYLCASSLEPNRLYRGSGGYTFGSGTRLTVV.

The rearrangement links TRBV19 to TRBJ2-7, with a tentative D call TRBD2 (5 bases). The CDR3 is made up of 11 amino acids. V was shortened by 3 bases and J by 5 bases, with 5 bases between the two germline ends. Germline V gene data show CDR1 as LNHDA and CDR2 as SQIVND (reference sequence). The CDR3 sequence is CASSISDEQYF. CDR3 nucleotide sequence: TGTGCCAGTAGTATTAGCGACGAGCAGTACTTC.

V and J are TRBV7-8 and TRBJ2-5; no clear D gene. Trimming stripped 5 bases from V and 3 bases from J, with 16 bases between. CDR3 length: 15 residues. Germline CDR1 and CDR2: SGHVS and FQNEAQ. The CDR3 protein is CASSPISRAKETQYF. CDR3 nucleotide sequence: TGTGCCAGCAGCCCCATAAGTAGGGCGAAAGAGACCCAGTACTTC.

For the CDR3, the DNA is TGTGCCAGCAGCGTAGCAGAGGGGACTGAAGCTTTCTTT. Amino acids: CASSVAEGTEAFF. The rearrangement joins TRBV9 to TRBJ1-1; perhaps TRBD1 as D (5 bases). In germline, CDR1 is SGDLS, CDR2 YYNGEE. V lost 0 bases and J lost 5, with 8 bases in between. This CDR3 is built from 13 residues.

The rearrangement uses TRBV30 and TRBJ1-2; D not certain. CDR3 length: 12 amino acids. Trimming cost V 0 bases and J 4 bases, with 6 bases left between them. CDR1 and CDR2 from the germline V gene are GTSNPN and SVGIG (reference sequence). The CDR3 reads CAWSVTGYGYTF. DNA for the CDR3: TGTGCCTGGAGTGTCACGGGCTATGGCTACACCTTC.

This clone was seen just once. The chain recombines TRBV15 with TRBJ2-2, with D possibly being TRBD2 (5 bases). Germline V gives CDR1 LNHNV, CDR2 YYDKDF (reference sequence). There are 16 residues in the CDR3. With 6 bases removed from V and 0 bases from J, the gap between germline ends came to 14 bases. CDR3 coding DNA: TGTGCCACCAGGGGAGTCCCGGTTACGAACACCGGGGAGCTGTTTTTT. This gives the protein CATRGVPVTNTGELFF.

V is TRBV14 and J is TRBJ1-2; D is unclear. This CDR3 has 13 residues. Germline CDR1 and CDR2: SGHDN and FVKESK. Trimming cost V 3 bases and J 8 bases, with 13 bases left between them. The CDR3 coding sequence is TGTGCCAGCAGCCAGGATCCCTGGCGAGGCTACACCTTC. It yields the protein CASSQDPWRGYTF.

This rearrangement joins TRBV5-6 to TRBJ2-7; 10 bases fit TRBD1. J lost 3 bases, V lost 6 bases, and 12 bases had no gene match. CDR3 length equals 16 residues. Germline CDR1 is SGHDT and CDR2 is YYEEEE. The CDR3 protein is CASTRARGTGVYEQYF. The DNA for the CDR3 is TGTGCCAGCACCAGGGCTAGAGGGACAGGGGTCTACGAGCAGTACTTC.

The gene calls are TRBV7-3 and TRBJ2-4; no definite D call. Germline CDR1 SGHTA, CDR2 FQGTGA. Trimming took off 4 bases at V and 8 bases at J, with 18 bases between the two ends. This CDR3 comprises 15 residues. The CDR3 loop reads CASSSTGSWADIQYF. The CDR3 nucleotides read TGTGCCAGCAGCTCGACGGGCAGTTGGGCGGACATTCAGTACTTC.

The gene calls are TRBV7-2 and TRBJ2-5, with a possible D match to TRBD2 (7 bases). CDR3 size: 17 residues. V was cut by 5 bases and J by 4 bases, with 23 bases left in between. Germline values: CDR1 SGHTA, CDR2 FQGNSA. This CDR3 is CASSHPRRGGRAETQYF. The CDR3 region has the DNA TGTGCCAGCAGCCATCCTCGCCGCGGGGGCCGGGCAGAGACCCAGTACTTC.

The chain has TRBV4-3 and TRBJ1-2; D remains ambiguous. V was shortened by 0 bases and J by 5 bases, with 7 bases between the two germline ends. The V gene's germline CDR1 is LGHNA and CDR2 YSLEER. The CDR3 is 13 residues long. CDR3 amino acids: CASSQDHGYGYTF. CDR3 bases: TGCGCCAGCAGCCAAGATCACGGTTATGGCTACACCTTC.

This chain joins TRBV19 and TRBJ1-1; D not resolved. The germline CDR1 and CDR2 sequences are LNHDA and SQIVND (reference sequence). V was trimmed by 1 base and J by 2 bases, leaving 14 bases between them. The CDR3 covers 16 residues. The CDR3 region is CASSIGVQQVNTEAFF. CDR3 coding DNA: TGTGCCAGTAGTATAGGTGTCCAGCAAGTAAACACTGAAGCTTTCTTT.

The chain's CDR3 is CASRAISWGAEETQYF. The DNA of the CDR3 is TGTGCCAGCAGGGCCATAAGTTGGGGGGCGGAAGAGACCCAGTACTTC. The genes are TRBV2 and TRBJ2-5, with D perhaps being TRBD1 or TRBD2 (6 bases each). The germline gives CDR1 SNHLY, CDR2 FYNNEI. V was trimmed by 6 bases and J by 3 bases, leaving 20 bases between them. This CDR3 is built from 16 residues.

V and J are TRBV7-8 and TRBJ2-1; tentative D call: TRBD1 (6 bases). Germline values: CDR1 SGHVS, CDR2 FQNEAQ. The CDR3 loop spans 16 amino acids. Trimming left V 2 bases short and J 5 bases short, with 16 bases between. The CDR3 DNA reads as TGTGCCAGCAGCTTAAGAGTCGGAGGACAGAACAATGAGCAGTTCTTC. Its protein product is CASSLRVGGQNNEQFF.